Described below is a single T cell receptor beta chain sequence and its context. These data are taken from a study of technical replicates of blood from a handful of donors. The CDR3 has 15 amino acids. CDR1 SGHTS and CDR2 YDEGEE come from the germline V gene. The V end lost 4 bases, the J end lost 3 bases, and 13 bases lay between the germline ends. The assay was immunoSEQ multiplex PCR, and TCRdb's table has in-frame clones only and misses some. This repertoire shows about 75,000 clones, 95% to 97% found once; its top ten account for more than 0.15%. The V call is TRBV5-8, the J call TRBJ2-2; a weak D match, TRBD1 (6 bases). The clonotype was recovered from a human donor in good health. Input material: T cells isolated from PBMCs. This chain's CDR3 is CASSLGAIHTGELFF. Written as DNA, the CDR3 is TGTGCCAGCAGCCTGGGGGCGATCCACACCGGGGAGCTGTTTTTT.